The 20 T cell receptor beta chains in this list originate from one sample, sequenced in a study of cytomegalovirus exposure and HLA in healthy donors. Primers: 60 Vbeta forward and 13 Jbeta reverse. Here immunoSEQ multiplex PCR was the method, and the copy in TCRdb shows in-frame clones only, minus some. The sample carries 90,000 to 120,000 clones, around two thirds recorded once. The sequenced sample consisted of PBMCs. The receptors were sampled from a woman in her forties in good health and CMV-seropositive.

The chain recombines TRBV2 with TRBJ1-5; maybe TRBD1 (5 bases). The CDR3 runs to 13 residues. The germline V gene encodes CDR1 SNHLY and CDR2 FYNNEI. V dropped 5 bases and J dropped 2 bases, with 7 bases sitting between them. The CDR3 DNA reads TGTGCCAGCAGTCTACAGGGCAATCAGCCCCAGCATTTT. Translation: CASSLQGNQPQHF. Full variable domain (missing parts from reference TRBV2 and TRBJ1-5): EPEVTQTPSHQVTQMGQEVILRCVPISNHLYFYWYRQILGQKVEFLVSFYNNEISEKSEIFDDQFSVERPDGSNFTLKIRSTKLEDSAMYFCASSLQGNQPQHFGDGTRLSIL.

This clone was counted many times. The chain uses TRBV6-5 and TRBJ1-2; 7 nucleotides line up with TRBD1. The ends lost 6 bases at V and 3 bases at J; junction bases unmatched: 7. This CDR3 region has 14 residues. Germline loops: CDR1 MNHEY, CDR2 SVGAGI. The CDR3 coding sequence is TGTGCCAGCAGGGAAGGGGGCATTGACTATGGCTACACCTTC. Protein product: CASREGGIDYGYTF.

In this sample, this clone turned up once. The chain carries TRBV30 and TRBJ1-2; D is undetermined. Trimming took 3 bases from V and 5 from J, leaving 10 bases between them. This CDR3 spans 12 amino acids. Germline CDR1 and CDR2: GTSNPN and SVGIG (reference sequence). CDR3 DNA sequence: TGTGCCTGGAGCCGCGGTTCATATGGCTACACCTTC. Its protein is CAWSRGSYGYTF.

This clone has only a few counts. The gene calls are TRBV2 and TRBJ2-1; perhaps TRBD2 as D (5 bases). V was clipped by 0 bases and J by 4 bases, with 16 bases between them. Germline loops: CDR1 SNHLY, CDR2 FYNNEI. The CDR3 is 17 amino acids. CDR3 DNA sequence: TGTGCCAGCAGTGAAGCGGAGGCCGCGCTAGGGTACAATGAGCAGTTCTTC. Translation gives CASSEAEAALGYNEQFF.

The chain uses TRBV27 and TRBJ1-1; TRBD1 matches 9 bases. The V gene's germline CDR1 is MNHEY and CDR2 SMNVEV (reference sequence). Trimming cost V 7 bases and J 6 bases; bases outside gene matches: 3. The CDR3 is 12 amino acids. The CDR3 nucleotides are TGTGCCAGCACGGACAGGGGCTCTGAAGCTTTCTTT. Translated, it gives CASTDRGSEAFF.

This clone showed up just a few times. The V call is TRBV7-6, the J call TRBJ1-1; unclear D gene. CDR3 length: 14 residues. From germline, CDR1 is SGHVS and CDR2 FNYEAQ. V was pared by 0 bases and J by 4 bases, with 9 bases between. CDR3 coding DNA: TGTGCCAGCAGCTTAGCCGAGGGCGGCACTGAAGCTTTCTTT. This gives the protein CASSLAEGGTEAFF.

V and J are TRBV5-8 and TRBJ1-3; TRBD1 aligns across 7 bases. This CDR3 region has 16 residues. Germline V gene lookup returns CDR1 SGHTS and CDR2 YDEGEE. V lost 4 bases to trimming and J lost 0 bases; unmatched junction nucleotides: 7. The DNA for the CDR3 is TGTGCCAGCAGCAAGGGACAGCTCATCTCTGGAAACACCATATATTTT. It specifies CASSKGQLISGNTIYF.

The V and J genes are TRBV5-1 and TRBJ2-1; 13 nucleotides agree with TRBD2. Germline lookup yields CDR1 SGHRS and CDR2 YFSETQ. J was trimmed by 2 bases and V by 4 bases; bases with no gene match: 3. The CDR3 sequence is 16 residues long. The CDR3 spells CASSTGLAGAYNEQFF. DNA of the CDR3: TGCGCCAGCAGCACAGGACTAGCGGGGGCCTACAATGAGCAGTTCTTC.

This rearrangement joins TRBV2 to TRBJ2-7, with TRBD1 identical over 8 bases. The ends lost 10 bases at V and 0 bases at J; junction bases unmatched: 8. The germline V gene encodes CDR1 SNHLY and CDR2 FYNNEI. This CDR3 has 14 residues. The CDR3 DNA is TGTGCCAACACCGGGACAGGTCTCTCCTACGAGCAGTACTTC. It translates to CANTGTGLSYEQYF.

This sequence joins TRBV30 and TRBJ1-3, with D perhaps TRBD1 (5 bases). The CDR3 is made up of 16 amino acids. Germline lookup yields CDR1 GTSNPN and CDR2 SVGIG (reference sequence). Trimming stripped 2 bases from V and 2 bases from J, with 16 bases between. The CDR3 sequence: CAWSTIWRGAGNTIYF. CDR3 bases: TGTGCCTGGAGTACTATTTGGAGGGGTGCTGGAAACACCATATATTTT.

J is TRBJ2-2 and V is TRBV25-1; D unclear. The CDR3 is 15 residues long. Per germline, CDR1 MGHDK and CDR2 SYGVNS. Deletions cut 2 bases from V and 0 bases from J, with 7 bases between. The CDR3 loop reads CASSEGGTNTGELFF. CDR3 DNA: TGTGCCAGCAGTGAAGGCGGCACGAACACCGGGGAGCTGTTTTTT.

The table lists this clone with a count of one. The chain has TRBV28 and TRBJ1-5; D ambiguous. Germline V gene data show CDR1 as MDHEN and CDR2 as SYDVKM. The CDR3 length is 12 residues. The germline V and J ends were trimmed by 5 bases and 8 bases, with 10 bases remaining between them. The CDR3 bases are TGTGCCAGCAGTGGCGCGGTGGAGCCCCAGCATTTT. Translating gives CASSGAVEPQHF.

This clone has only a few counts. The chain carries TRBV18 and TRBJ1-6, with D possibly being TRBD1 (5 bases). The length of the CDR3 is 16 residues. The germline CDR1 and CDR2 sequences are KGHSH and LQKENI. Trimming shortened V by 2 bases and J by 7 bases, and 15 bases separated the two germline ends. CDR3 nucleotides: TGTGCCAGCTCACCAGGCGTCGGGGGAGCGAATTCACCCCTCCACTTT. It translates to CASSPGVGGANSPLHF.

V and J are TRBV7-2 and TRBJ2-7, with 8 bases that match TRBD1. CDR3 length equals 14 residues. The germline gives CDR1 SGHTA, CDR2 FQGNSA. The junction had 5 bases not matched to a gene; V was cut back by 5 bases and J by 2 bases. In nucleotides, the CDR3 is TGTGCCAGCAGCCAAGGGACAGGCGCCTACGAGCAGTACTTC. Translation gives CASSQGTGAYEQYF. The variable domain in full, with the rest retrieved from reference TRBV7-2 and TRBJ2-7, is GAGVSQSPSNKVTEKGKDVELRCDPISGHTALYWYRQSLGQGLEFLIYFQGNSAPDKSGLPSDRFSAERTGGSVSTLTIQRTQQEDSAVYLCASSQGTGAYEQYFGPGTRLTVT.

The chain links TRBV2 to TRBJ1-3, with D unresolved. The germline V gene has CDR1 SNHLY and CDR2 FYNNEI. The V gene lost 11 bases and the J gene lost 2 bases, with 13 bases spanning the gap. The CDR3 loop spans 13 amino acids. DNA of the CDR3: TGTGCCCGGAGGGCTTCCGCTGGAAACACCATATATTTT. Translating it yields CARRASAGNTIYF.

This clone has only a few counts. For the CDR3, the DNA is TGCGCCAGCAGCCGCCCCCGGTTAGCGGGGGCCGCGGAAGAGACCCAGTACTTC. Translating gives CASSRPRLAGAAEETQYF. The chain has TRBV4-1 and TRBJ2-5, with 9 nucleotides matching TRBD2. Trimming took 4 bases from V and 3 from J; bases not matched to a gene: 15. Germline CDR1 is MGHRA and CDR2 is YSYEKL. The CDR3 loop spans 18 amino acids.

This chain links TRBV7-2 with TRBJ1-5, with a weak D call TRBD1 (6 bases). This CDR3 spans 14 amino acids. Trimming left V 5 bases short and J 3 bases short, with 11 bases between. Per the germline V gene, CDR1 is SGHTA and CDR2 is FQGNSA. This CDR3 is CASSVDSTNQPQHF. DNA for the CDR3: TGTGCCAGCAGCGTGGACAGCACCAATCAGCCCCAGCATTTT.

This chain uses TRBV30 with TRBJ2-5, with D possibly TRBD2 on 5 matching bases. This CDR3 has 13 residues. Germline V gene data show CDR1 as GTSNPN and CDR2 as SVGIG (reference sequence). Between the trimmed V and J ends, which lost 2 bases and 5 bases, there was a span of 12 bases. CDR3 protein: CAWSRGRSETQYF. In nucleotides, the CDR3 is TGTGCCTGGAGTAGAGGGCGTTCGGAGACCCAGTACTTC.

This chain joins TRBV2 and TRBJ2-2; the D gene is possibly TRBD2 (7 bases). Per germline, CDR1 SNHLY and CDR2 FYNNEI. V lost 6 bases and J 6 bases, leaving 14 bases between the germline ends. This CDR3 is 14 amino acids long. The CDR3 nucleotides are TGTGCCAGCAGGCCGGGGGGCGGATCCGGGGAGCTGTTTTTT. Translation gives CASRPGGGSGELFF.

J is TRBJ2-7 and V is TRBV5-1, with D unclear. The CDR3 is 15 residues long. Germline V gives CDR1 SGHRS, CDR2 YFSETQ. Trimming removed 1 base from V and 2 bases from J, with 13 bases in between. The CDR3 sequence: CASSLSAGVTYEQYF. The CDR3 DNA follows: TGCGCCAGCAGCTTGTCGGCAGGTGTCACCTACGAGCAGTACTTC.